What follows are 3 T cell receptor beta chains derived from one specimen sequenced in a study of blood T cell repertoires in COVID-19. Repertoires were generated with immunoSEQ multiplex PCR, while TCRdb's copy carries only in-frame clones and drops some. The data contain about 200,000 clones, over 80% of them singletons. The material sequenced was peripheral blood. The receptors were gathered from a man aged 40-49 years with acute or convalescent COVID-19.

V gene TRBV6-6 combines with J gene TRBJ2-1, with D perhaps matching TRBD2 (6 bases). CDR1 is MNHNY and CDR2 is SVGAGI in the germline V gene (reference sequence). Trimming shortened V by 1 base and J by 5 bases, and 12 bases separated the two germline ends. The CDR3 sequence is 15 residues long. The CDR3 DNA reads TGTGCCAGCAGTTACTTGCGGGAAGTAAACAATGAGCAGTTCTTC. Residues: CASSYLREVNNEQFF.

The rearrangement uses TRBV19 and TRBJ2-1; 7 positions match TRBD1. The CDR3 loop spans 14 amino acids. Unmatched junction bases numbered 11, after V lost 6 bases and J lost 9 bases. Looked up from germline, CDR1 is LNHDA and CDR2 is SQIVND (reference sequence). The CDR3 protein is CASRGEGQWREQFF. The CDR3 nucleotides read TGTGCCAGTAGGGGAGAGGGACAGTGGCGTGAGCAGTTCTTC.

The sample holds a few counts of this clone. This sequence joins TRBV10-3 and TRBJ2-3; 13 bases line up with TRBD2. Per the germline V gene, CDR1 is ENHRY and CDR2 is SYGVKD. This CDR3 comprises 16 residues. V lost 6 bases to trimming and J lost 0 bases; unmatched junction nucleotides: 3. CDR3 sequence: CAIRGTSGKSTDTQYF. CDR3 coding DNA: TGTGCCATCAGAGGGACTAGCGGGAAAAGCACAGATACGCAGTATTTT.